Shown below are 16 T cell receptor beta chains from a single sample sequenced in a study of blood T cell repertoires in COVID-19. Assay used: immunoSEQ multiplex PCR; TCRdb lists only in-frame clones, some missing. Of approximately 28,000 clones in the sample, 85% to 90% are singletons; the top ten hold 1.7%. The sequenced sample was peripheral blood. The receptors derive from a woman in her fifties or sixties with active COVID-19.

The genes are TRBV9 and TRBJ2-3; 7 bases are a match to TRBD1. Germline V gene lookup returns CDR1 SGDLS and CDR2 YYNGEE. This CDR3 is built from 16 residues. V lost 0 bases, J lost 0 bases, and 4 bases stayed unmatched. The CDR3 nucleotides read TGTGCCAGCAGCGTAGCTGGACAGGCTAGCACAGATACGCAGTATTTT. This gives the protein CASSVAGQASTDTQYF.

The chain recombines TRBV3-1 (or the pseudogene TRBV3-2) with TRBJ2-7, with a possible D match to TRBD2 (6 bases). Trimming left V 0 bases short and J 2 bases short, with 11 bases between. This CDR3 comprises 15 residues. The germline V gene encodes CDR1 LGHDT and CDR2 YNNKEL (reference sequence). CDR3 DNA sequence: TGTGCCAGCAGCCAAGAGGGAGGTCGTCCCTACGAGCAGTACTTC. Translation gives CASSQEGGRPYEQYF.

This rearrangement joins TRBV5-1 to TRBJ2-7, with D maybe TRBD1 (6 bases). Germline values: CDR1 SGHRS, CDR2 YFSETQ. The CDR3 consists of 16 residues. Deletions cut 9 bases from V and 4 bases from J, with 26 bases between. The CDR3 reads CANNRPWGTIVYEQYF. CDR3 sequence (DNA): TGCGCCAACAATAGGCCCTGGGGGACAATAGTGTACGAGCAGTACTTC.

The chain joins TRBV7-9 to TRBJ2-1; D gene uncertain. CDR1 SEHNR and CDR2 FQNEAQ come from the germline V gene (reference sequence). V was pared by 3 bases and J by 9 bases, with 9 bases between. The CDR3 sequence is 12 residues long. The CDR3 loop reads CASSFLYGEQFF. The CDR3 nucleotides read TGTGCCAGCAGCTTTTTGTACGGTGAGCAGTTCTTC.

The J gene is TRBJ1-2, the V gene TRBV5-4, with D perhaps matching TRBD1 (6 bases). Germline assignment: CDR1 SGHNT and CDR2 YYREEE (reference sequence). The CDR3 contains 14 residues. Trimming cost V 4 bases and J 7 bases, with 17 bases left between them. CDR3 coding DNA: TGTGCCAGCAGCCTGATGGGGGCTTTCACTGGCTACACCTTC. Its translation: CASSLMGAFTGYTF.

The chain is built from TRBV12-3 or TRBV12-4 and TRBJ2-5; D gene unclear. V was trimmed by 0 bases and J by 1 base, leaving 3 bases between them. There are 13 residues in the CDR3. The CDR3 nucleotides are TGTGCCAGCAGTTTAGCTAGCCAAGAGACCCAGTACTTC. This sequence encodes CASSLASQETQYF.

The V and J genes are TRBV13 and TRBJ2-3; maybe TRBD2 (6 bases). This CDR3 has 16 amino acids. V was shortened by 5 bases and J by 3 bases, with 18 bases between the two germline ends. Germline assignment: CDR1 PRHDT and CDR2 FYEKMQ (reference sequence). CDR3 loop: CASSPPFAGTTDTQYF. DNA of the CDR3: TGTGCCAGCAGCCCCCCCTTTGCGGGAACGACAGATACGCAGTATTTT.

This clone has just one count. The J gene is TRBJ2-1, the V gene TRBV5-1; D may be TRBD2 (5 bases). Trimming removed 0 bases at V and 15 bases at J, with 16 bases between. The V gene's germline CDR1 is SGHRS and CDR2 YFSETQ. CDR3 length: 13 amino acids. The CDR3 protein is CASSLAGLSSLFF. CDR3 nucleotide sequence: TGCGCCAGCAGCTTGGCAGGACTTTCCTCCTTGTTCTTC.

The chain links TRBV6-6 to TRBJ1-1; perhaps TRBD1 as D (5 bases). Germline loops: CDR1 MNHNY, CDR2 SVGAGI (reference sequence). With 4 bases removed from V and 4 bases from J, the gap between germline ends came to 10 bases. The CDR3 runs 13 residues. In nucleotides, the CDR3 is TGTGCCAGCAGTTCCCAGGGTGGCACTGAAGCTTTCTTT. This encodes CASSSQGGTEAFF.

The chain joins TRBV7-9 to TRBJ2-1; 7 bases agree with TRBD2. V was pared by 3 bases and J by 8 bases, with 13 bases of the junction left unmatched. The germline V gene has CDR1 SEHNR and CDR2 FQNEAQ (reference sequence). The CDR3 extends over 16 amino acids. The CDR3 DNA reads as TGTGCCAGCAGCTTCGGGACTACCCTGTCAACAGATGAGCAGTTCTTC. Amino acid sequence: CASSFGTTLSTDEQFF. The whole variable domain, remainder taken from reference TRBV7-9 and TRBJ2-1, is DTGVSQNPRHKITKRGQNVTFRCDPISEHNRLYWYRQTLGQGPEFLTYFQNEAQLEKSRLLSDRFSAERPKGSFSTLEIQRTEQGDSAMYLCASSFGTTLSTDEQFFGPGTRLTVL.

V is TRBV10-3 and J is TRBJ2-7; the D gene is possibly TRBD1 (6 bases). Germline CDR1 ENHRY, CDR2 SYGVKD. V shed 10 bases and J shed 7 bases, with 23 bases lying between them. The CDR3 is 14 residues long. The CDR3 DNA reads TGTGCCACCCACTATCAGGGGTCCCGGGGAGAGCAGTACTTC. Protein: CATHYQGSRGEQYF.

This sequence joins TRBV29-1 and TRBJ1-5; tentatively, D is TRBD1 (5 bases). The CDR3 is 13 amino acids. Per germline, CDR1 SQVTM and CDR2 ANQGSEA. The V gene lost 4 bases and the J gene lost 4 bases, with 11 bases spanning the gap. The CDR3 bases are TGCAGCGTTGTTGTTGGGGGGAATCAGCCCCAGCATTTT. Protein product: CSVVVGGNQPQHF. Combining the CDR3 with reference TRBV29-1 and TRBJ1-5 gives the whole variable domain SAVISQKPSRDICQRGTSLTIQCQVDSQVTMMFWYRQQPGQSLTLIATANQGSEATYESGFVIDKFPISRPNLTFSTLTVSNMSPEDSSIYLCSVVVGGNQPQHFGDGTRLSIL.

This sequence joins TRBV7-3 and TRBJ2-3; 10 bases align to TRBD2. The trim removed 5 bases at V and 0 bases at J, leaving 5 bases unmatched. This CDR3 is built from 16 residues. The germline CDR1 and CDR2 sequences are SGHTA and FQGTGA. In nucleotides, the CDR3 is TGTGCCAGCAGCCCGGGACTAGCGTCTAGCACAGATACGCAGTATTTT. It specifies CASSPGLASSTDTQYF.

The CDR3 bases are TGCGCCAGCAGCCAAGAAAACAGGGGCAATCAGCCCCAGCATTTT. Its protein is CASSQENRGNQPQHF. V gene TRBV4-1 combines with J gene TRBJ1-5, with D possibly TRBD1 on 6 matching bases. The CDR3 is 15 residues long. Per the germline V gene, CDR1 is MGHRA and CDR2 is YSYEKL. The V end lost 0 bases, the J end lost 2 bases, and 8 bases lay between the germline ends.

The V gene is TRBV24-1, the J gene TRBJ1-5; D unresolved. The CDR3 runs to 12 residues. Germline CDR1 reads KGHDR; CDR2 reads SFDVKD. Trimming took 9 bases from V and 2 from J, leaving 7 bases between them. DNA of the CDR3: TGTGCCACCGGGAGAGGCAATCAGCCCCAGCATTTT. Its protein product is CATGRGNQPQHF.

With regard to this clone: Other DNA sequences in this specimen translate into the identical CDR3. The rearrangement joins TRBV11-2 to TRBJ1-1; perhaps TRBD1 as D (5 bases). The CDR3 runs 13 residues. Per the germline V gene, CDR1 is SGHAT and CDR2 is FQNNGV. Between the trimmed V and J ends, which lost 0 bases and 3 bases, there was a span of 5 bases. The CDR3 DNA reads as TGTGCCAGCAGCTTAGACAGGGACACTGAAGCTTTCTTT. This encodes CASSLDRDTEAFF.